This TCR beta chain was recorded in a study of glioma-infiltrating T cells. General study findings and limits: Tissue-blood divergence was below expectation in non-neoplastic patients, above in gliomas. CDR3 overlap between tissue and blood was very small.

The table lists this clonotype with many counts. Its antigen is as yet unknown. This CDR3 has 14 residues. Trimming left V 3 bases short and J 5 bases short, with 13 bases between. In germline, CDR1 is MNHEY, CDR2 SMNVEV (reference sequence). The iRepertoire nested amplicon-rescue multiplex PCR amplified TCR alpha and beta CDR3s from RNA. For one-step reverse transcription and amplification, 100-400 ng of tissue mRNA or PBMC total RNA was used. TCRdb called the multiplex PCR reads again in MiXCR, with one record for every CDR3 protein. The repertoire has roughly 200,000 distinct CDR3 sequences, 32% of them found once; the top ten carry 20% to 25%.

Sequencing was performed on glioma tissue, nonneoplastic brain tissue, or PBMCs (not recorded which). The sequence came from a human donor with low-grade glioma or glioblastoma, undergoing nonglioma brain surgery, or in good health (not recorded which). The genes are TRBV27 and TRBJ1-1; D is unresolved. In DNA form, the CDR3 reads TGTGCCAGCAGTTTCAAGGGAGACTGGACTGAAGCTTTCTTT. This sequence encodes CASSFKGDWTEAFF.